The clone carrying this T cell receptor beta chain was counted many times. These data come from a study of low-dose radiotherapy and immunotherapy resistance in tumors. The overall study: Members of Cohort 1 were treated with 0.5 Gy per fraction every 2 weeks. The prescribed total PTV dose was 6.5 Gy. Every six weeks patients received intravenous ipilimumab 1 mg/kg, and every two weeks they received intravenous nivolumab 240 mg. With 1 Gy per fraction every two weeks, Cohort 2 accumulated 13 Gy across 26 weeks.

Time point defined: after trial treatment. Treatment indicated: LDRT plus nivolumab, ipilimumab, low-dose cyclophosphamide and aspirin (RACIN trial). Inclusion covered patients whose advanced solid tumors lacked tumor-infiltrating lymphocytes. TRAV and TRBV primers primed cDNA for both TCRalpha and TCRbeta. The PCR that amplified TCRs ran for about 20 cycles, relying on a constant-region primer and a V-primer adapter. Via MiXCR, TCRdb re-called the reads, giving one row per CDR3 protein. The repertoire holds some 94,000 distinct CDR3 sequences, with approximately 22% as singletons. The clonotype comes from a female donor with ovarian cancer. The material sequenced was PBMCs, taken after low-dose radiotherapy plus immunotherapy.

As DNA, the CDR3 is TGCAGCGTTAGTAGTAAGCAGGACACTGAAGCTTTCTTT. It is translated as CSVSSKQDTEAFF. V and J are TRBV29-1 and TRBJ1-1; no clear D. Trimming took 5 bases from V and 3 from J, leaving 13 bases between them. CDR3 size: 13 residues. CDR1 and CDR2 (germline): SQVTM, ANQGSEA.